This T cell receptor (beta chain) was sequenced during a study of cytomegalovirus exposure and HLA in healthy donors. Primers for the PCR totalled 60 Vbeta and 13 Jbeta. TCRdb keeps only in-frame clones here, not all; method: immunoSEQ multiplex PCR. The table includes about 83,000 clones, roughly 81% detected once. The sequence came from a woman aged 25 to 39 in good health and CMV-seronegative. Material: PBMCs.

The CDR3 region is CASSQVTGGRYEQYF. The CDR3 DNA reads as TGCGCCAGCAGCCAAGTAACAGGGGGCCGTTACGAGCAGTACTTC. The chain joins TRBV4-1 to TRBJ2-7; 9 bases are a match to TRBD1. V lost 1 base to trimming and J lost 4 bases; unmatched junction nucleotides: 5. Germline V gene data show CDR1 as MGHRA and CDR2 as YSYEKL. The CDR3 extends over 15 amino acids.